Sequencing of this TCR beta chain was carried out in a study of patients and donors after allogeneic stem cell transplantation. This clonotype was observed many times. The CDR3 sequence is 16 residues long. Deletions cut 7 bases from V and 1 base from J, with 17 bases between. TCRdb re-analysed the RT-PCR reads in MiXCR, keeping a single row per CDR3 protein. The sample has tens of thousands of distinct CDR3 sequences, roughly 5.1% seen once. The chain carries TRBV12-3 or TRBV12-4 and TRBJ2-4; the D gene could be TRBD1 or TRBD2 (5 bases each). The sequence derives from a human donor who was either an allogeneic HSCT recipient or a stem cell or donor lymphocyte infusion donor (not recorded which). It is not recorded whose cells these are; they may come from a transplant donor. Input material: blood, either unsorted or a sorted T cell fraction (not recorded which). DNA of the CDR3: TGTGCCAGCACCCTAGGAGAGGGGTCGGCCAAAAACATTCAGTACTTC. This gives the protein CASTLGEGSAKNIQYF.